What follows describes a single T cell receptor (beta chain). For the second PCR, which ran for roughly 6 to 11 cycles, a sample-barcoded 5' primer and a J-beta primer mix were used. TCRdb redid the calling of the 5' RACE reads with MiXCR, one entry per CDR3 protein. The sample lists 850,000 or so distinct CDR3 sequences, 29% occurring once. This record belongs to a study of blood T cells in healthy people across ages. The ends were cut back, 0 bases at V and 5 bases at J, with 12 bases in the middle. This CDR3 spans 15 amino acids. CDR1 is LGHDT and CDR2 is YNNKEL in the germline V gene (reference sequence).

Sample: blood. The receptor's source is a woman of 80 years or more in good health. The chain employs TRBV3-1 and TRBJ2-3, with D perhaps TRBD1 or TRBD2 (5 bases each). CDR3 coding DNA: TGTGCCAGCAGCCAAGATGGGGCAGGGAGAGATACGCAGTATTTT. Translating it yields CASSQDGAGRDTQYF.